Listed below are T cell receptor beta chains from one sample, sequenced in a study of human T cells and chemical hapten exposure. TCRdb itself ran the RACE reads through MiXCR, one entry per CDR3 protein. This table holds about 100,000 distinct CDR3 sequences, roughly 10% found once. The material sequenced was whole blood, taken in connection with sensitization to the hapten diphenylcyclopropenone (DPC). The origin of the receptors is a woman in her thirties or forties with alopecia areata. Some clones in this sample may be carry-over from other donors' samples. CDR3s include the opening cysteine and the closing phenylalanine or tryptophan. Fields, in order: V gene, clone size, CDR3 length, D gene, J gene, CDR3 protein. The D gene is left open where the match is weak. Clone size appears in some rows only: once, few, many, or a class for an expanded clone.

TRBV7-9	many	16	TRBD1	TRBJ1-1	CASSLAVPGQVPGAFF
TRBV18	few	14	NA	TRBJ2-5	CASSPEPGWETQYF
TRBV6-2/TRBV6-3	many	15	NA	TRBJ1-5	CASSPGSPGNQPQHF
TRBV5-1	NA	15	TRBD2	TRBJ2-3	CVSGRTSGMADTQYF
TRBV12-3/TRBV12-4	few	13	TRBD1	TRBJ1-1	CASSMGQGREAFF
TRBV7-2	few	16	TRBD2	TRBJ2-4	CASSTSGLLAKNIQYF
TRBV14	NA	14	NA	TRBJ2-3	CASSQVYGTGEQYF
TRBV4-3	many	16	NA	TRBJ1-1	CASSQDPRQRNTEAFF
TRBV6-5	many	13	TRBD2	TRBJ2-7	CAARTSGSYEQYF
TRBV6-6	few	16	NA	TRBJ2-1	CASRKRPIGNDNEQFF
TRBV6-4	many	16	TRBD2	TRBJ2-3	CASSDSSGTSADTQYF
TRBV12-3/TRBV12-4	many	14	NA	TRBJ1-2	CASSLDLAVPGYTF